The table lists the clone carrying this T cell receptor (delta chain) with many counts. The data were taken from a study of γδ T cells in repeated Plasmodium falciparum infection. TCRdb re-called clones from the multiplex PCR reads using CATT. The sample yields 90,000 to 95,000 delta-chain clones, 0.75% to 1% seen once. Trimming cost V 3 bases and J 6 bases; bases outside gene matches: 12. This CDR3 is 15 amino acids long. Germline V gives CDR1 GEAIGNYY, CDR2 EKD. Bulk repertoires came from Vgamma9/Vdelta2+ or Vdelta2-negative gammadelta T cells flow-sorted from PBMC. The chain recombines TRDV2 with TRDJ1; 7 nucleotides align to TRDD3. In the absence of a J gene in TCRdb, the DNA was matched to germline to assign it here. This clonotype was sampled from a pool of human donors (malaria-infected and uninfected, not separated). Sequenced input: gamma-delta T cells from blood. CDR3 sequence: CACDPLTGERYKLIF. The CDR3 region has the DNA TGTGCCTGTGACCCCCTCACTGGGGAACGCTATAAACTCATCTTT.